This record covers a single T cell receptor (beta chain). Trimming removed 4 bases from V and 4 bases from J; junction bases left unmatched: 9. Germline assignment: CDR1 MNHNY and CDR2 SVGAGI (reference sequence). The CDR3 has 15 amino acids. Only in-frame clones appear in the TCRdb table, and some are missing; sequencing was by immunoSEQ multiplex PCR. The sample records a few hundred thousand clones, roughly 80% being singletons. This entry belongs to a study of blood T cell repertoires in COVID-19. Study details: Nucleic acid was either cDNA or gDNA, and it came from T cells, B-cell-depleted T cells, or PBMCs.

While infection was still active, Seattle patients were enrolled and then followed longitudinally. This receptor was identified in a woman at least 80 years old with COVID-19, enrolled during active disease. The chain recombines TRBV6-6 with TRBJ1-1; 7 bases match TRBD1. Sequencing was performed on peripheral blood. The CDR3 DNA is TGTGCCAGCAGTTCCACCCCGGACAGGCCCACTGAAGCTTTCTTT. This sequence encodes CASSSTPDRPTEAFF.